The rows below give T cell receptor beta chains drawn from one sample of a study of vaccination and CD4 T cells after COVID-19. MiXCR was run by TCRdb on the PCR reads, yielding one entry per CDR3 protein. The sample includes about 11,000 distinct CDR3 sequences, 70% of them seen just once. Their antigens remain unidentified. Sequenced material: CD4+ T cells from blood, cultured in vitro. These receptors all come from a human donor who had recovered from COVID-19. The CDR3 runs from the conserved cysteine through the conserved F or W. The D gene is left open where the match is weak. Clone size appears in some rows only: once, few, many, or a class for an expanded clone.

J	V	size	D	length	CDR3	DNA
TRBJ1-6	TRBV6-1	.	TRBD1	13	CASSRRQGTPLHF	TGTGCCAGCAGCCGGAGACAGGGGACACCCCTCCACTTT
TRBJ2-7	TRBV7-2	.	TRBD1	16	CASSYSGQGARYEQYF	TGTGCCAGCAGCTATAGTGGACAGGGGGCGCGATACGAGCAGTACTTC
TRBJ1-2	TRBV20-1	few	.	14	CSASREGSPSGYTF	TGCAGTGCTAGTAGAGAGGGATCTCCTAGTGGCTACACCTTC
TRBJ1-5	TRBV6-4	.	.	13	CASSVRDNQPQHF	TGTGCCAGCAGTGTCAGGGACAACCAGCCCCAGCATTTT
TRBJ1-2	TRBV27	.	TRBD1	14	CASSSSRQGTVYTF	TGTGCCAGCAGTTCGAGTCGACAGGGGACCGTTTACACCTTC
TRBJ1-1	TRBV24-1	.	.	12	CATWGQHTEAFF	TGTGCCACCTGGGGGCAGCACACTGAAGCTTTCTTT
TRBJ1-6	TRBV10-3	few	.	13	CAISDPRGSPLHF	TGTGCCATCAGTGACCCCAGGGGCTCACCCCTCCACTTT
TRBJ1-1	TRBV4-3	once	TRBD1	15	CASSPGGKGNTEAFF	TGCGCCAGCAGCCCAGGGGGAAAAGGGAACACTGAAGCTTTCTTT
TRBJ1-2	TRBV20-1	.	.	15	CSAPTEGGLNYGYTF	TGCAGTGCTCCCACAGAGGGAGGCCTTAACTATGGCTACACCTTC
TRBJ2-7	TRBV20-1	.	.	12	CSSGTYTYEQYF	TGCAGTTCGGGGACGTATACCTACGAGCAGTACTTC
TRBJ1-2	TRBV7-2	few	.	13	CASSLHTNYGYTF	TGTGCCAGCAGCTTACACACAAACTATGGCTACACCTTC
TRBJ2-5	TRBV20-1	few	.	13	CSALRGARETQYF	TGCAGTGCTCTCAGGGGGGCCCGGGAGACCCAGTACTTC
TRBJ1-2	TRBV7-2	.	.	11	CASSLASRDTF	TGTGCCAGCAGCTTAGCCAGCAGGGACACCTTC
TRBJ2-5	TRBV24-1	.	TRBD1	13	CATSGQGWETQYF	TGTGCCACCAGCGGACAGGGCTGGGAGACCCAGTACTTC
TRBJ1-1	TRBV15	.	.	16	CATSRDKVGSNTEAFF	TGTGCCACCAGCAGAGATAAGGTCGGGTCGAACACTGAAGCTTTCTTT
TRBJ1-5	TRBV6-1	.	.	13	CASSENLNQPQHF	TGTGCCAGCAGTGAGAACTTGAATCAGCCCCAGCATTTT
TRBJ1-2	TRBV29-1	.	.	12	CSVNPRNYGYTF	TGCAGCGTTAATCCACGGAACTATGGCTACACCTTC
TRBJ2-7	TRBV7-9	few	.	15	CASSERGTGSYEQYF	TGTGCCAGCAGCGAACGCGGAACAGGGTCATACGAGCAGTACTTC
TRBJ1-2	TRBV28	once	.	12	CASTPDGYGYTF	TGTGCCAGCACCCCGGACGGATATGGCTACACCTTC
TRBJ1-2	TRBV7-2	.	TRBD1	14	CASSLPTTGGGYTF	TGTGCCAGCAGCTTACCGACGACAGGGGGGGGCTACACCTTC
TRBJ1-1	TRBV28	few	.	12	CASSLNLNEAFF	TGTGCCAGCAGTTTGAATTTGAATGAAGCTTTCTTT
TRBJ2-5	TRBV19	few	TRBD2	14	CASSIRRESQTQYF	TGTGCCAGTAGTATAAGGCGGGAGAGTCAGACCCAGTACTTC
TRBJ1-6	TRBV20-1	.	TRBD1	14	CSADTGTGESPLHF	TGCAGTGCTGATACCGGGACAGGGGAGTCACCCCTCCACTTT
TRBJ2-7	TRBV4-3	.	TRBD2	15	CASSRHSGSYYEQYF	TGCGCCAGCAGCCGCCATAGCGGGTCCTACTACGAGCAGTACTTC
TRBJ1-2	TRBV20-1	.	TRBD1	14	CSARVEGGGYGYTF	TGCAGTGCTAGAGTCGAAGGGGGCGGCTATGGCTACACCTTC
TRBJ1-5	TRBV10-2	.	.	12	CASRGQGQPQHF	TGCGCCAGCAGGGGGCAGGGTCAGCCCCAGCATTTT
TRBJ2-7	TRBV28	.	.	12	CASSSGLYEQYF	TGTGCCAGCAGTTCGGGACTTTACGAGCAGTACTTC
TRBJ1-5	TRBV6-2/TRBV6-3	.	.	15	CASRSGSGGNQPQHF	TGTGCCAGCAGGTCAGGTTCTGGGGGCAATCAGCCCCAGCATTTT
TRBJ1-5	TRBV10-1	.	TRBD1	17	CASVDPDRFPGNQPQHF	TGCGCCAGCGTAGACCCGGACAGGTTCCCTGGGAATCAGCCCCAGCATTTT
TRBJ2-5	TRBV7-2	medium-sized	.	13	CASSLVARETQYF	TGTGCCAGCAGCTTAGTGGCTAGAGAGACCCAGTACTTC
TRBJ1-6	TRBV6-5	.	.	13	CASSYEAVSPLHF	TGTGCCAGCAGTTATGAGGCAGTCTCACCCCTCCACTTT
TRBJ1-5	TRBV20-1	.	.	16	CSARDPAGLGNQPQHF	TGCAGTGCTAGAGATCCAGCCGGACTTGGCAATCAGCCCCAGCATTTT
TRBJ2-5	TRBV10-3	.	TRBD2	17	CAISGGWTSGMEETQYF	TGTGCCATCAGTGGGGGGTGGACTAGCGGGATGGAAGAGACCCAGTACTTC
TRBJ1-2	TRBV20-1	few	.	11	CSATGTDGYTF	TGCAGTGCGACCGGGACGGATGGCTACACCTTC
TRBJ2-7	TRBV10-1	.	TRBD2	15	CASSEPGREAYEQYF	TGCGCCAGCAGTGAGCCGGGGCGGGAGGCCTACGAGCAGTACTTC
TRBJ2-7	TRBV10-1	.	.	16	CASSDPRDRKTYEQYF	TGCGCCAGCAGTGACCCCCGGGACCGCAAAACCTACGAGCAGTACTTC
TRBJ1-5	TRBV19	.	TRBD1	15	CASSVGQGGNQPQHF	TGTGCCAGTAGTGTGGGACAGGGAGGGAATCAGCCCCAGCATTTT
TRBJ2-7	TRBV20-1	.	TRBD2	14	CSAHMGRETYEQYF	TGCAGTGCTCACATGGGGCGGGAGACCTACGAGCAGTACTTC
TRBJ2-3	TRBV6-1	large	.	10	CASEWRTQYF	TGTGCCAGCGAGTGGAGGACGCAGTATTTT
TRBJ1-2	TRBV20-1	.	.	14	CSARSPGYNYGYTF	TGCAGTGCTAGATCCCCGGGGTATAACTATGGCTACACCTTC
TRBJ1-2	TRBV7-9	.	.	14	CASRVGGGLSGYTF	TGTGCCAGCAGGGTAGGAGGAGGGCTTAGTGGCTACACCTTC
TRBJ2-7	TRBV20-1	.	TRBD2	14	CSAPVVAGVGEQYF	TGCAGTGCACCCGTCGTAGCGGGAGTCGGCGAGCAGTACTTC
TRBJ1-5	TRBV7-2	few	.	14	CASSSGQSNQPQHF	TGTGCCAGCAGCTCAGGACAGAGCAATCAGCCCCAGCATTTT
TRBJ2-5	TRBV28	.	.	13	CASSGEEQETQYF	TGTGCCAGCAGTGGGGAGGAGCAAGAGACCCAGTACTTC
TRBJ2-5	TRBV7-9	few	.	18	CASSLARMMTNPAETQYF	TGTGCCAGCAGCTTAGCGCGCATGATGACTAACCCGGCGGAGACCCAGTACTTC
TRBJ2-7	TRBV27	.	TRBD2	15	CASRDSGRISYEQYF	TGTGCCAGCAGGGATAGCGGGAGGATTTCCTACGAGCAGTACTTC
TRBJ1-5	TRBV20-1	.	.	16	CSAKGGSSWGNQPQHF	TGCAGTGCTAAAGGGGGTAGCTCCTGGGGCAATCAGCCCCAGCATTTT
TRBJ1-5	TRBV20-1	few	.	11	CSATNQAPLYF	TGCAGTGCCACCAATCAAGCTCCGCTTTATTTT
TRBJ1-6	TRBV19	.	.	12	CASTTKNSPLHF	TGTGCCAGTACCACAAAGAATTCACCCCTCCACTTT
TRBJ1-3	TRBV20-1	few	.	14	CSARSLNWGNTIYF	TGCAGTGCTAGATCTTTAAACTGGGGTAACACCATATATTTT
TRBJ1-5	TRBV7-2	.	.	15	CASSLAGRQNQPQHF	TGTGCCAGCAGCTTAGCGGGTCGGCAGAATCAGCCCCAGCATTTT
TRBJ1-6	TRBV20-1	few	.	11	CSGRGPRALHF	TGCAGTGGAAGGGGTCCCCGGGCCCTCCACTTT
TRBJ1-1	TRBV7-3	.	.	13	CASSFTGSTEAFF	TGTGCCAGCAGCTTTACAGGGAGCACTGAAGCTTTCTTT
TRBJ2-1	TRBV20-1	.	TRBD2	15	CSAGAASGRADEQFF	TGCAGTGCCGGGGCGGCTAGCGGGAGGGCCGATGAGCAGTTCTTC
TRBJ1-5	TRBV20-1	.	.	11	CSGRAAQPQHF	TGCAGTGGTAGAGCGGCTCAGCCCCAGCATTTT
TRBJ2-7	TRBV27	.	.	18	CASSPLVGSPQEKYEQYF	TGTGCCAGCAGTCCCCTGGTGGGCAGCCCTCAGGAGAAATACGAGCAGTACTTC
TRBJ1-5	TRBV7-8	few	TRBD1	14	CASSRDRLNQPQHF	TGTGCCAGCAGTCGGGACAGGCTGAATCAGCCCCAGCATTTT
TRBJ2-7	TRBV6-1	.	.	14	CASTRKGSSYEQYF	TGTGCCAGCACCAGAAAGGGGAGCTCCTACGAGCAGTACTTC
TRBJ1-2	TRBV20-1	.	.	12	CSAQSRNYGYTF	TGCAGTGCCCAAAGCAGGAACTATGGCTACACCTTC
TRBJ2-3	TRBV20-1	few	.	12	CSAVPNTDTQYF	TGCAGTGCCGTGCCCAACACAGATACGCAGTATTTT